The subject of this entry is one T cell receptor (beta chain). Its antigen target is currently unknown. No quality values exist for individual bases; no much larger clone is one base distant. The library was generated by 5' RACE. The reads were generated on an Illumina HiSeq 2500. The second PCR ran for roughly 7 to 11 cycles and used a J-beta primer mix along with a sample-barcoded 5' primer. Each TCR beta cDNA molecule received a unique molecular identifier from a template-switch 5' adaptor carrying 12 random nucleotides. Each sample yielded at least 3 million CDR3-containing paired-end reads. The Mint cDNA synthesis kit, primed by a TRBC-specific oligonucleotide, was used to synthesize first-strand cDNA from all RNA. Following uracil-DNA glycosylase treatment, a first 18-cycle PCR with universal primers M1SS and BC2_uni_R was performed on all cDNA. Under the source paper's analysis protocol: For normalization, 1 million high-quality reads, each with a distinct molecular identifier, were randomly selected from each sample. Reads sharing molecular identifiers were discarded rather than binned into consensus sequences. MiTCR, set to a Q25 quality threshold and the strictest error-elimination algorithm, was used for CDR3 identification, clonotype clustering and error correction. A nonparametric unseen species model with Euler transformation was used to estimate lower-bound total TCR beta diversity. The raw public reads went through TCRdb reprocessing: fastp at Q25, MiXCR clone calling, in-frame beta chains kept. Identical CDR3 proteins give one entry, which carries the most common genes and DNA. The V and J calls and clone size are TCRdb's, not the authors'. The sample table lists roughly 1.5 million distinct CDR3 sequences, approximately 43% of them with a count of one. The leading ten clones occupy approximately 4.1% of the sample.

The entry originates in a study of blood T cells in healthy people across ages (dated by TCRdb to between 2014 and 2017). With respect to the entire study: In model experiments, template switching captured roughly one uniquely barcoded TCR beta cDNA molecule for every two T cells. For two donors (one aged 18 to 29 and one aged 80 or older), the study analyzed two additional independent replicas of 1 million unique cDNA reads from the same blood draw. To track age-related changes in TCR beta repertoire diversity, the study relied on deep sequencing normalized with unique cDNA molecular identifiers. To avoid experimental bias, donors of different ages were randomly spread across the sequencing lanes. Donors were grouped into four age groups: young (average approximately 15 years), middle-aged (39), aged (around 56) and long-lived (about 90). What the work shows at the level of the full study, not this receptor alone: Observed TCR beta diversity per million T cells fell roughly linearly with age, and a significant reduction was already apparent by age around 39. A strong correlation was found between observed TCR beta diversity and the percentage of naive T cells measured by flow cytometry. Estimates of total diversity from one million sequenced T cells were regarded as lower bounds and underestimates. Because the CMV infection status of the donors was unknown, age-related changes in expanded clonotypes may potentially have been confounded. Compared with the aged group, the long-lived group had more naive CD4+ T cells, fewer expanded clones and increased TCR diversity, a pattern suggesting age selection. Conclusive comparison of naive and antigen-experienced compartments was prevented by the profiling of bulk unsorted PBMCs.

Systemically healthy Caucasian individuals from Russia, around 39 in total and aged roughly 6 to 100 years, were included as donors. Roughly 9 milliliters of peripheral blood were drawn from each donor into EDTA-treated Vacutainer tubes. Ficoll-Paque density-gradient centrifugation was used to isolate PBMCs, with at least 6.5 million obtained per sample. Total RNA, at least 5 micrograms per sample, was extracted from PBMCs with Trizol reagent. Naive CD45RAhigh/CD27high T cell percentages were measured by flow cytometry on a PBMC aliquot from every donor. Its CDR3 holds 13 amino acids, cysteine through phenylalanine. The kept DNA is CDR3 alone, 39 bases in frame from the first base. CDR1 and CDR2, per the germline V gene, are MDHEN and SYDVKM. V is pared back by 7 bases and J by 2 bases, with 12 bases lying between the germline termini.

This clonotype was obtained from a woman under 30 in good health. The V gene is TRBV28 and the J gene is TRBJ2-7; matching of 6 bases hints at TRBD2 as the D gene. Sequencing was performed on blood. The DNA sequence reads TGTGCCAGCAAACGGAGGGGAGCCTACGAGCAGTACTTC. Translated, it gives CASKRRGAYEQYF.